A single TCR beta chain is shown here with its context. Antigen specificity is unknown. The data are from a study of OX40 agonist ivuxolimab in advanced cancers. Overall study: Every 2 weeks, patients got intravenous ivuxolimab at one of six dose levels (0.01-10 mg/kg). Overall study findings and caveats: Blood T cells, both CD4+ and CD8+, expanded clonally by week 6 at 0.1 to 3.0 mg/kg. Low clonal expansion, among the lowest seen, marked partial responders at 0.1-3.0 mg/kg.

Assay used: immunoSEQ multiplex PCR; TCRdb lists only in-frame clones, some missing. This table holds about 46,000 clones, 70% to 80% found once. The CDR3 is 17 residues long. Germline values: CDR1 SGHTA, CDR2 FQGTGA. The junction had 14 bases not matched to a gene; V was cut back by 2 bases and J by 7 bases. The chain recombines TRBV7-3 with TRBJ2-1; 7 nucleotides agree with TRBD1. The sample here was CD4+ or CD8+ T cells sorted from blood, taken in a trial of the OX40 agonist ivuxolimab. The clonotype was recovered from an adult with an advanced solid tumor such as melanoma, head and neck, liver or kidney cancer. Here the CDR3 reads CASSLGRGPPLVNEQFF. For the CDR3, the DNA is TGTGCCAGCAGCTTAGGTAGGGGGCCGCCGCTGGTTAATGAGCAGTTCTTC.